This T cell receptor beta chain is drawn from a study of shared clonotypes between healthy human individuals. As for the study in general: Per donor, CD8 memory used one plate, CD8 naive used two, CD4 memory used three and CD4 naive used three. Study-level results: Among donors, sharing of clonotypes was expected to be affected by sequencing depth.

The junction had 8 bases not matched to a gene; V was cut back by 6 bases and J by 6 bases. The CDR3 contains 13 residues. The germline CDR1 and CDR2 sequences are MNHEY and SVGAGI. The data were produced by immunoSEQ multiplex PCR, yet TCRdb's version contains in-frame clones alone and is incomplete. The data hold 2 million to 3 million clones, with roughly nine tenths observed a single time. Comments on this clone: The antigen is unknown.

Sequencing used naive CD4+ T cells sorted from blood. Subset described: CD45RA+ positively selected. The source of this sequence is a man between 18 and 35 years old in good health. The chain combines TRBV6-5 with TRBJ2-7; TRBD2 matches 7 bases. The CDR3 sequence is CASSPRSGGEQYF. The CDR3 DNA follows: TGTGCCAGCAGCCCCCGGTCGGGAGGCGAGCAGTACTTC.